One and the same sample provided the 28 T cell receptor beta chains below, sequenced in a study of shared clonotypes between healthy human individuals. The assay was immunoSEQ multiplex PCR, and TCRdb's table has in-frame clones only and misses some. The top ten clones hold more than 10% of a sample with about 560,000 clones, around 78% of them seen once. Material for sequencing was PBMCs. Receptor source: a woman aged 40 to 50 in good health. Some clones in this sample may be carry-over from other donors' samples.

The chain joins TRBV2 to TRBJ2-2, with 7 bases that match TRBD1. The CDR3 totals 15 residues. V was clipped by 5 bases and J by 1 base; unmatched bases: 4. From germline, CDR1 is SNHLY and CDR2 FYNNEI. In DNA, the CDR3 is TGTGCCAGCAGTCCCAGGACAGGGAACACCGGGGAGCTGTTTTTT. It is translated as CASSPRTGNTGELFF.

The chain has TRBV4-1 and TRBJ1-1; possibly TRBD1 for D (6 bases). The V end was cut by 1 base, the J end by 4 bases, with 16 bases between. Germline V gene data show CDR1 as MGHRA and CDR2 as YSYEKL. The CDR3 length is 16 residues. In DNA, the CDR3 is TGCGCCAGCAGCCAAGTAGCGGGGGGCTTGGGCACTGAAGCTTTCTTT. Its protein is CASSQVAGGLGTEAFF.

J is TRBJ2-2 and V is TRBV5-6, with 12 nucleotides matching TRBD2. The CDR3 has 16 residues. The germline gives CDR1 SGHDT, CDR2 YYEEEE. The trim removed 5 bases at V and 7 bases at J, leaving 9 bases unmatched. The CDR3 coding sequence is TGTGCCAGCAGTCTGCTAGCGGGAGGGTATAGCGGGGAGCTGTTTTTT. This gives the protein CASSLLAGGYSGELFF.

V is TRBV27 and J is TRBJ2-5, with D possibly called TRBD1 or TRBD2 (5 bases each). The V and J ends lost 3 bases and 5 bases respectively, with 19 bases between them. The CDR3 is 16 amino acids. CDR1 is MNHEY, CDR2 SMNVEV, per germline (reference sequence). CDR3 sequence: CASSFLGRGGTETQYF. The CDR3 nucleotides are TGTGCCAGCAGTTTTCTGGGGAGAGGTGGGACGGAGACCCAGTACTTC.

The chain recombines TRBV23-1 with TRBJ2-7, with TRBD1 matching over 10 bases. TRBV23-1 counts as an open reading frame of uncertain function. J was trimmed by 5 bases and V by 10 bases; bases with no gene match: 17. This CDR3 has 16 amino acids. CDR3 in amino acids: CAILTWGQGFTDEQYF. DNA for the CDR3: TGCGCCATCCTGACCTGGGGACAGGGGTTCACGGACGAGCAGTACTTC.

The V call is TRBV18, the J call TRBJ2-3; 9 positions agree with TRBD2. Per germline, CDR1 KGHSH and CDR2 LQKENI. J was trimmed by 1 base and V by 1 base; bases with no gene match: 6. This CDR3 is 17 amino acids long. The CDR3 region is CASSPRLAGARTDTQYF. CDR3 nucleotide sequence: TGTGCCAGCTCACCACGCTTAGCGGGAGCACGCACAGATACGCAGTATTTT.

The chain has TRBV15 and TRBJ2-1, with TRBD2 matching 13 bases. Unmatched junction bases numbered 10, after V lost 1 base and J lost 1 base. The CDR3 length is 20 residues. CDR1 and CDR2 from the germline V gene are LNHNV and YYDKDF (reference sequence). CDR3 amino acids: CATSRALGTSGIGSYNEQFF. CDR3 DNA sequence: TGTGCCACCAGCAGAGCTCTCGGGACTAGCGGGATAGGTTCCTACAATGAGCAGTTCTTC.

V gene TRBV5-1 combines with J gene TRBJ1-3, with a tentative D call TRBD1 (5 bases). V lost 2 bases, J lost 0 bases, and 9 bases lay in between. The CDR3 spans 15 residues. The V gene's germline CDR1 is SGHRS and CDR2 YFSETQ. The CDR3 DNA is TGCGCCAGCAGCTTAGCTCAGGGCTCTGGAAACACCATATATTTT. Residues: CASSLAQGSGNTIYF.

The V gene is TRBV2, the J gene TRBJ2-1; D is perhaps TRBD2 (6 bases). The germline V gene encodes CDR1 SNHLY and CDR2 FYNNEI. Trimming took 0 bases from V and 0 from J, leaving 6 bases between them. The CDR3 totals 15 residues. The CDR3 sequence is CASSEAGGSYNEQFF. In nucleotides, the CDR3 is TGTGCCAGCAGTGAAGCGGGGGGCTCCTACAATGAGCAGTTCTTC.

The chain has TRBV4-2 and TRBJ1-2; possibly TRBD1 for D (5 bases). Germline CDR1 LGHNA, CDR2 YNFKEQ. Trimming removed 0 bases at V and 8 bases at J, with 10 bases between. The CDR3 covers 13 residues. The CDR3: CASSQDEGRGYTF. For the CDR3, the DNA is TGTGCCAGCAGCCAAGATGAGGGGCGAGGCTACACCTTC.

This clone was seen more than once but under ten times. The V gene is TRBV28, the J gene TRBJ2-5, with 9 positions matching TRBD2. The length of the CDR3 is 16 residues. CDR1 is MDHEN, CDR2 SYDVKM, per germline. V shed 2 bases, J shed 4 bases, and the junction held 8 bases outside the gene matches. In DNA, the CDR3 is TGTGCCAGCAGTTTAGGGGTTAGCGGGAGTGGAGAGACCCAGTACTTC. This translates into CASSLGVSGSGETQYF.

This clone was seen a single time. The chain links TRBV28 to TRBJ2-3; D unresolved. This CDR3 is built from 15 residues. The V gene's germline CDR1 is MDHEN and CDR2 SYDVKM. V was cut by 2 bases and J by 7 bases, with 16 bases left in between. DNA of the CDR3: TGTGCCAGCAGTTTAGCACCCCTCCGTCCAAATACGCAGTATTTT. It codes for CASSLAPLRPNTQYF.

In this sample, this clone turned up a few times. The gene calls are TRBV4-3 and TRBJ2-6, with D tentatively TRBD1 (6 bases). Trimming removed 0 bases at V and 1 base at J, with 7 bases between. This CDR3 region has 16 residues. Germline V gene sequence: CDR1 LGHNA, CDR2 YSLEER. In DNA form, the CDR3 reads TGCGCCAGCAGCCAAGATACAGGGTCTGGGGCCAACGTCCTGACTTTC. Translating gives CASSQDTGSGANVLTF.

The CDR3 nucleotides read TGTGCCAGCAGCCCACGGGGAGCCACCTACAATGAGCAGTTCTTC. Amino acid sequence: CASSPRGATYNEQFF. J is TRBJ2-1 and V is TRBV7-3, with D possibly being TRBD2 (5 bases). The V gene's germline CDR1 is SGHTA and CDR2 FQGTGA. Trimming took 5 bases from V and 2 from J, leaving 13 bases between them. The CDR3 loop spans 15 amino acids.

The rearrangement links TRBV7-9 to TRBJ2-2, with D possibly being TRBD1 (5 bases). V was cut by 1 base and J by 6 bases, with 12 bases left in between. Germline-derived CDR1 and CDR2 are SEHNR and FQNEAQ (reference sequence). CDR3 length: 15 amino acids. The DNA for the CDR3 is TGTGCCAGCAGCTTAGATGCGGTAGGGGCCGGGGAGCTGTTTTTT. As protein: CASSLDAVGAGELFF. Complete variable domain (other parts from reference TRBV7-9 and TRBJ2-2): DTGVSQNPRHKITKRGQNVTFRCDPISEHNRLYWYRQTLGQGPEFLTYFQNEAQLEKSRLLSDRFSAERPKGSFSTLEIQRTEQGDSAMYLCASSLDAVGAGELFFGEGSRLTVL.

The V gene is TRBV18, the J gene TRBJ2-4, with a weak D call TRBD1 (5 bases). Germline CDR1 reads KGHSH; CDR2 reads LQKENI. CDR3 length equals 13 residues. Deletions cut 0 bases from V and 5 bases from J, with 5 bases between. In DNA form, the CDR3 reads TGTGCCAGCTCACCACCAGGGGAAAACATTCAGTACTTC. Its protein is CASSPPGENIQYF.

CDR3 in amino acids: CASRRTGTGGGGYTF. CDR3 bases: TGTGCCAGCAGACGGACCGGGACAGGGGGCGGTGGCTACACCTTC. The chain links TRBV6-4 to TRBJ1-2; 12 positions agree with TRBD1. Germline-derived CDR1 and CDR2 are MRHNA and SNTAGT. V trimming: 6 bases; J trimming: 7 bases; junction bases outside the gene matches: 9. The CDR3 runs 15 residues.

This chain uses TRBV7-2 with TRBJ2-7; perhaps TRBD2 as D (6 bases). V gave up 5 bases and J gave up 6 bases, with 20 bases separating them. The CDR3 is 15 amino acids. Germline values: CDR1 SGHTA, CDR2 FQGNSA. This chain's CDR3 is CASSPIPPGRGEQYF. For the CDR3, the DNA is TGTGCCAGCAGCCCGATCCCCCCCGGGCGGGGCGAGCAGTACTTC.

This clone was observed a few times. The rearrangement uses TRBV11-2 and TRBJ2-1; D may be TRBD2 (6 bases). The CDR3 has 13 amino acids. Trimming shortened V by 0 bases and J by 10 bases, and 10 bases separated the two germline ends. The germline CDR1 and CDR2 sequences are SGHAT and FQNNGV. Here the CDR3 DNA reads TGTGCCAGCAGCTTAGATTCCCTAGCGGAGCAGTTCTTC. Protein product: CASSLDSLAEQFF.

The CDR3 DNA sequence: TGTGCCAGCAGTTTACCAAGGCTGCGGGGGCCCTACGAGCAGTACTTC. Encoded protein: CASSLPRLRGPYEQYF. This chain links TRBV28 with TRBJ2-7, with D possibly matching TRBD2 (7 bases). The CDR3 is 16 residues long. Germline assignment: CDR1 MDHEN and CDR2 SYDVKM. Trimming left V 2 bases short and J 2 bases short, with 16 bases between. Filled out from reference TRBV28 and TRBJ2-7, the complete variable domain reads DVKVTQSSRYLVKRTGEKVFLECVQDMDHENMFWYRQDPGLGLRLIYFSYDVKMKEKGDIPEGYSVSREKKERFSLILESASTNQTSMYLCASSLPRLRGPYEQYFGPGTRLTVT.

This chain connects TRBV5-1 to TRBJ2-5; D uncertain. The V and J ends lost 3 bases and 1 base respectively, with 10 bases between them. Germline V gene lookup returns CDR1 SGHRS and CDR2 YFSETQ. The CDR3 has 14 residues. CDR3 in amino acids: CASSYQIPQETQYF. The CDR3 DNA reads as TGCGCCAGCAGCTACCAAATCCCCCAAGAGACCCAGTACTTC.

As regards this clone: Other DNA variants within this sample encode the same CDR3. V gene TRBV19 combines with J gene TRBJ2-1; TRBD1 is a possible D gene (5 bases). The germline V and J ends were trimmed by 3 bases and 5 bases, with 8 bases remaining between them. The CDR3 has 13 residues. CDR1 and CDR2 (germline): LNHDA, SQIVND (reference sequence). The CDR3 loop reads CASSIGRDNEQFF. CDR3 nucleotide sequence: TGTGCCAGTAGTATTGGCAGGGACAATGAGCAGTTCTTC.

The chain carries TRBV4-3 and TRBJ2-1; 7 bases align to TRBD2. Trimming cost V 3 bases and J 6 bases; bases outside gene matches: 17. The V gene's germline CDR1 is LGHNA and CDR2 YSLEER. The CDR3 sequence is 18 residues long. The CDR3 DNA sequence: TGCGCCAGCAGCCAGGACTCCCCTGGGGCGGGAGCAGGCAATGAGCAGTTCTTC. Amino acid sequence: CASSQDSPGAGAGNEQFF.

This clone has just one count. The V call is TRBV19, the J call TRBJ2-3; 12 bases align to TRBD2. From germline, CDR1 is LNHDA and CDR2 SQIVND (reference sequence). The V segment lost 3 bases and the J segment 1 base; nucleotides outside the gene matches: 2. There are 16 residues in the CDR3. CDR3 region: CASSILAGGRTDTQYF. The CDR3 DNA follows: TGTGCCAGTAGTATCCTAGCGGGAGGGCGCACAGATACGCAGTATTTT.

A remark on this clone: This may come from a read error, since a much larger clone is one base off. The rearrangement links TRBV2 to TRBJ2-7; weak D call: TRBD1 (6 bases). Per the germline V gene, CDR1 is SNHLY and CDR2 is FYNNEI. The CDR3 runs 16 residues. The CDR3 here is CASSESHPQGSYEQCF. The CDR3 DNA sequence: TGTGCCAGCAGTGAATCTCATCCACAGGGTTCCTACGAGCAGTGCTTC. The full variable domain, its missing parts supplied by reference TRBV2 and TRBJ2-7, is EPEVTQTPSHQVTQMGQEVILRCVPISNHLYFYWYRQILGQKVEFLVSFYNNEISEKSEIFDDQFSVERPDGSNFTLKIRSTKLEDSAMYFCASSESHPQGSYEQCFGPGTRLTVT.

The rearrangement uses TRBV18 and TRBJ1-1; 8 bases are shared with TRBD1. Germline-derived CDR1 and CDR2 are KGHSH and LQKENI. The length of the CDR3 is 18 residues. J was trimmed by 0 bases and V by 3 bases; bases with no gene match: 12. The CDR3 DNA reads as TGTGCCAGCTCACCGGGGCAGGGGGCCGTTCGTCTGAACACTGAAGCTTTCTTT. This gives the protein CASSPGQGAVRLNTEAFF.

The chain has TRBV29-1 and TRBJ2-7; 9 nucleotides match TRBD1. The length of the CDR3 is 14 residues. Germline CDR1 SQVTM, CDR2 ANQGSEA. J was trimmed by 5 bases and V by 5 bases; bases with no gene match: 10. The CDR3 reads CSVIKTGGVHEQYF. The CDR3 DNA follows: TGCAGCGTTATAAAGACAGGGGGGGTACACGAGCAGTACTTC.

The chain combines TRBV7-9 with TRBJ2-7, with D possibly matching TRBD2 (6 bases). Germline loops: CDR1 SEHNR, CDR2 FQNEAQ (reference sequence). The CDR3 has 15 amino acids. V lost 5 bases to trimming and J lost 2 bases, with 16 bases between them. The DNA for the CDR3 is TGTGCCAGCAGCGGGCGGGCTAGCGTCGCCTACGAGCAGTACTTC. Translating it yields CASSGRASVAYEQYF.